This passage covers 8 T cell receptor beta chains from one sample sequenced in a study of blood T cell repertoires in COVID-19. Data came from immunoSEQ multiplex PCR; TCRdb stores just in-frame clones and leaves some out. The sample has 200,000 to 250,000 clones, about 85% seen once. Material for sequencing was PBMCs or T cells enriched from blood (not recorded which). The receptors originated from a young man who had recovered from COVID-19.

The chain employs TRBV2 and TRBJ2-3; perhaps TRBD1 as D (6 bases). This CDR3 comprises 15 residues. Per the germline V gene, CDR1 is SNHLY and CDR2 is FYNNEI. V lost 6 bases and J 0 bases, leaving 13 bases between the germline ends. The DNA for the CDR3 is TGTGCCAGCAGCTCAACAGGGTTCAGCACAGATACGCAGTATTTT. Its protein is CASSSTGFSTDTQYF.

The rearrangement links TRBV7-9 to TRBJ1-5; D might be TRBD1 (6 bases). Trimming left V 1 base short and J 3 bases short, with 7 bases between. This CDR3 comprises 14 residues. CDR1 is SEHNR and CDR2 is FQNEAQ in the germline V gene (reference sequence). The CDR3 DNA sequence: TGTGCCAGCAGCTTAGGACAGGTCAATCAGCCCCAGCATTTT. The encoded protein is CASSLGQVNQPQHF.

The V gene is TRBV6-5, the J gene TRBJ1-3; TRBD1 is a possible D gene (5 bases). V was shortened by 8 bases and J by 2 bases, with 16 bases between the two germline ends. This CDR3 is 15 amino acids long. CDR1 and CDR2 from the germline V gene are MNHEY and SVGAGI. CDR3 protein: CASSTGGSAGNTIYF. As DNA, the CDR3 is TGTGCCAGCTCTACGGGGGGGTCAGCTGGAAACACCATATATTTT.

The DNA of the CDR3 is TGTGCCAGCAGCCAAGAGCGGGTGGTCATGAACACTGAAGCTTTCTTT. Translation gives CASSQERVVMNTEAFF. This rearrangement joins TRBV3-1 (or the pseudogene TRBV3-2) to TRBJ1-1; D uncertain. This CDR3 contains 16 residues. CDR1 LGHDT and CDR2 YNNKEL come from the germline V gene (reference sequence). V dropped 0 bases and J dropped 0 bases, with 11 bases sitting between them.

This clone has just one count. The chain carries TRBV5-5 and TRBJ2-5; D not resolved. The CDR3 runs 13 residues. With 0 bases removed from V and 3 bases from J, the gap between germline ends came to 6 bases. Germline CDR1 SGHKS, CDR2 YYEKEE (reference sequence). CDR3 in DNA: TGTGCCAGCAGCTTGGGAGGAAAAGAGACCCAGTACTTC. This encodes CASSLGGKETQYF.

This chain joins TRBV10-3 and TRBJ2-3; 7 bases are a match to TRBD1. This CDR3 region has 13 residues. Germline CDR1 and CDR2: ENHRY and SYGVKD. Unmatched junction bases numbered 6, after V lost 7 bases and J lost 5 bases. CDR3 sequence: CAIKGQPVDTQYF. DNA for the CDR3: TGTGCCATCAAGGGACAGCCTGTAGATACGCAGTATTTT.

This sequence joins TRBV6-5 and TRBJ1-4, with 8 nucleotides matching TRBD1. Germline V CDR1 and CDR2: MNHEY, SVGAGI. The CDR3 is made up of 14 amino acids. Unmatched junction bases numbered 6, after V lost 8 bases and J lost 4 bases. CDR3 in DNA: TGTGCCAGCTACGACAGGGGTAGTAATGAAAAACTGTTTTTT. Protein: CASYDRGSNEKLFF.

CDR3 sequence reads: CAISVGEEGYQPQHF. Written as DNA, the CDR3 is TGTGCCATCAGTGTGGGGGAGGAGGGTTATCAGCCCCAGCATTTT. The chain links TRBV10-3 to TRBJ1-5, with D perhaps matching TRBD1 (5 bases). CDR1 and CDR2 from the germline V gene are ENHRY and SYGVKD. Trimming cost V 4 bases and J 5 bases, with 15 bases left between them. The CDR3 has 15 amino acids.